A selection of T cell receptor beta chains follows, all from one sample in a study of Tregs in tolerant kidney transplant recipients. Sequencing was performed with immunoSEQ multiplex PCR; in TCRdb, only in-frame clones are kept and a portion is missing. Among some 64,000 clones, 95% to 98% were seen once, and the ten largest hold nearly 0.35%. The material sequenced was Tregs from blood, taken before the transplant. These receptors were collected from a human donor who received a combined kidney and bone marrow transplant. CDR3s include the opening cysteine and the closing phenylalanine or tryptophan. A D gene is named only where the DNA matches it firmly. Clone size is shown for a subset of rows, as once, few, many or a class of expanded clone.

cdr3_aa,cdr3_nt,cdr3_length,j_call,clone_size,v_call,d_call
CASSLTGSFYEQYF,TGTGCCAGCAGTTTGACAGGTTCGTTTTACGAGCAGTACTTC,14,TRBJ2-7,.,TRBV27,.
CAISEHGTDYGYTF,TGTGCCATCAGTGAGCACGGGACAGACTATGGCTACACCTTC,14,TRBJ1-2,.,TRBV10-3,TRBD1
CASSLSAGTRETQYF,TGTGCCAGCAGCCTGTCAGCCGGGACTAGAGAGACCCAGTACTTC,15,TRBJ2-5,.,TRBV14,TRBD2
CASSSPRDRAYSNYGYTF,TGCGCCAGCAGCTCTCCTCGGGACAGGGCCTATTCTAACTATGGCTACACCTTC,18,TRBJ1-2,few,TRBV4-1,TRBD1
CASSPGLAGGPSYNEQFF,TGTGCCAGCAGCCCGGGACTAGCGGGAGGGCCGAGTTACAATGAGCAGTTCTTC,18,TRBJ2-1,.,TRBV13,TRBD2
CASSFGGAGNTIYF,TGTGCCAGCAGTTTCGGGGGGGCTGGAAACACCATATATTTT,14,TRBJ1-3,.,TRBV28,.
CASSSTSGRYEQYF,TGTGCCAGCAGCTCTACTAGCGGCCGCTACGAGCAGTACTTC,14,TRBJ2-7,.,TRBV7-6,TRBD2
CASSPREAGGLNEQFF,TGTGCCAGCAGCCCCAGAGAAGCGGGGGGGCTTAATGAGCAGTTCTTC,16,TRBJ2-1,.,TRBV11-3,TRBD2
CASSYTKPNEQFF,TGTGCCAGCAGCTATACTAAGCCGAATGAGCAGTTCTTC,13,TRBJ2-1,.,TRBV7-9,.
CASSTNQGRVEQYF,TGTGCCAGCAGCACGAATCAGGGGAGAGTGGAGCAGTACTTC,14,TRBJ2-7,.,TRBV5-4,.
CASSLSGTDQETQYF,TGTGCCAGCAGTTTGTCCGGGACAGACCAAGAGACCCAGTACTTC,15,TRBJ2-5,.,TRBV28,TRBD1
CASSQGETQYF,TGTGCCAGCAGCCAGGGGGAGACCCAGTACTTC,11,TRBJ2-5,.,TRBV7-2,.
CASSLRRSSYEQYF,TGTGCCAGCAGCCTGCGGCGTAGCTCCTACGAGCAGTACTTC,14,TRBJ2-7,.,TRBV7-2,.
CASSVERGPDTQYF,TGTGCCAGCAGTGTCGAGCGGGGGCCAGATACGCAGTATTTT,14,TRBJ2-3,once,TRBV2,TRBD2
CATSRDLVRTADILDTQYF,TGTGCCACCAGCAGAGATCTCGTCAGGACAGCCGATATTTTGGATACGCAGTATTTT,19,TRBJ2-3,.,TRBV15,.
CASSSGTSEQYF,TGCGCCAGCAGCTCCGGGACTAGCGAGCAGTACTTC,12,TRBJ2-7,.,TRBV5-1,TRBD2
CASSPLRLDYGYTF,TGTGCCAGCAGCCCACTAAGATTAGACTATGGCTACACCTTC,14,TRBJ1-2,.,TRBV5-6,.
CASSTRDREQPQHF,TGTGCCAGCAGCACGCGGGACAGGGAACAGCCCCAGCATTTT,14,TRBJ1-5,.,TRBV5-6,TRBD1
CASSLAQGLGYTF,TGTGCCAGCAGCTTAGCACAGGGTCTCGGCTACACCTTC,13,TRBJ1-2,.,TRBV7-2,.
CASSLRELAGYNEQFF,TGTGCCAGCAGCTTAAGAGAACTAGCGGGATACAATGAGCAGTTCTTC,16,TRBJ2-1,.,TRBV7-2,TRBD2
CASSETPLNYGYTF,TGTGCCAGCAGTGAAACTCCTCTTAACTATGGCTACACCTTC,14,TRBJ1-2,.,TRBV2,.
CATGGIQETQYF,TGTGCCACAGGGGGTATCCAAGAGACCCAGTACTTC,12,TRBJ2-5,.,TRBV18,TRBD1
CASSLDHPGGHVDTQYF,TGTGCCAGCAGCTTAGATCACCCGGGAGGGCATGTAGATACGCAGTATTTT,17,TRBJ2-3,once,TRBV11-2,TRBD2
CASSPPPGQGAYNEQFF,TGTGCCAGCTCACCACCGCCTGGACAGGGAGCCTACAATGAGCAGTTCTTC,17,TRBJ2-1,.,TRBV18,TRBD1
CASSLSDGNYGYTF,TGTGCCAGCAGCTTAAGCGACGGCAACTATGGCTACACCTTC,14,TRBJ1-2,.,TRBV7-2,.
CASSSRYSPLHF,TGTGCCAGCAGCTCCCGGTATTCACCCCTCCACTTT,12,TRBJ1-6,.,TRBV28,.
CASSNDGEEYNEQFF,TGCGCCAGCAGCAACGACGGGGAAGAATACAATGAGCAGTTCTTC,15,TRBJ2-1,once,TRBV5-1,.
CASKEVMNTEAFF,TGCGCCAGCAAAGAGGTAATGAACACTGAAGCTTTCTTT,13,TRBJ1-1,once,TRBV5-1,.
CASSRRLVGETQYF,TGCGCCAGCAGCCGTCGACTGGTAGGAGAGACCCAGTACTTC,14,TRBJ2-5,.,TRBV5-1,.
CASSRAGGPYNEQFF,TGTGCCAGCAGTCGAGCGGGAGGCCCTTACAATGAGCAGTTCTTC,15,TRBJ2-1,.,TRBV13,TRBD2
CASSLGTSGRDEQFF,TGCGCCAGCAGCTTGGGGACTAGCGGGAGAGATGAGCAGTTCTTC,15,TRBJ2-1,.,TRBV5-1,TRBD2
CAWSVIVTGGSPLHF,TGTGCCTGGAGTGTAATAGTAACAGGGGGATCACCCCTCCACTTT,15,TRBJ1-6,.,TRBV30,TRBD1
CASSLGLAGDEQYF,TGTGCCAGCAGCTTGGGACTAGCGGGAGACGAGCAGTACTTC,14,TRBJ2-7,.,TRBV7-3,TRBD2
CASSKTANYGYTF,TGTGCCAGTAGTAAGACAGCTAACTATGGCTACACCTTC,13,TRBJ1-2,.,TRBV19,.